This T cell receptor beta chain was obtained from a study of cytomegalovirus exposure and HLA in healthy donors. The PCR was carried out with 60 Vbeta primers and 13 Jbeta primers. Clones were read by immunoSEQ multiplex PCR, and TCRdb kept only the in-frame ones, dropping some. The data show around 120,000 clones, about 59% seen once. This CDR3 is 14 amino acids long. Trimming at V came to 3 bases and at J to 5 bases, leaving 3 bases not matched to a gene. The V gene's germline CDR1 is PRHDT and CDR2 FYEKMQ (reference sequence). Specimen: PBMCs. The sequence was obtained from a man aged 25 to 40 in good health and CMV-seropositive. J is TRBJ1-4 and V is TRBV13; TRBD1 matches at 7 bases. CDR3 DNA sequence: TGTGCCAGCAGCTTGGGACAGCTAAATGAAAAACTGTTTTTT. This encodes CASSLGQLNEKLFF.